These 29 T cell receptor beta chains were all obtained from the same sample, sequenced in a study of blood T cells in healthy people across ages. Together with a sample-barcoded 5' primer, a J-beta primer mix was included in a second PCR lasting about 6 to 11 cycles. TCRdb used MiXCR to reprocess the 5' RACE reads, holding one entry per CDR3 protein. The sample shows 800,000 to 1,000,000 distinct CDR3 sequences, about 44% of them seen only once. The sample was blood. These TCRs come from a man aged 25 to 40 in good health.

This clonotype was seen a handful of times. The V call is TRBV5-1, the J call TRBJ2-1; no reliable D call. Trimming removed 2 bases from V and 5 bases from J, with 11 bases in between. This CDR3 has 14 amino acids. CDR1 and CDR2 from the germline V gene are SGHRS and YFSETQ. DNA of the CDR3: TGCGCCAGCAGCTTTACTTCACAGAACAATGAGCAGTTCTTC. Translated: CASSFTSQNNEQFF.

This clonotype came up a few times. This chain links TRBV20-1 with TRBJ2-5; 8 bases are a match to TRBD2. V was clipped by 5 bases and J by 5 bases; unmatched bases: 4. There are 12 residues in the CDR3. Germline-derived CDR1 and CDR2 are DFQATT and SNEGSKA (reference sequence). CDR3 nucleotides: TGCAGTGCTCCGAGCGGGGGCGAGACCCAGTACTTC. Its translation: CSAPSGGETQYF.

The V call is TRBV14, the J call TRBJ1-6; TRBD1 is a possible D gene (6 bases). This CDR3 contains 18 residues. The V end lost 3 bases, the J end lost 7 bases, and 22 bases lay between the germline ends. The germline CDR1 and CDR2 sequences are SGHDN and FVKESK. The CDR3 here is CASSQPRGMGRGNSPLHF. The CDR3 DNA reads as TGTGCCAGCAGCCAGCCAAGGGGGATGGGCAGGGGCAATTCACCCCTCCACTTT.

The gene calls are TRBV5-1 and TRBJ1-1; 8 positions match TRBD1. The CDR3 runs 13 residues. The germline gives CDR1 SGHRS, CDR2 YFSETQ. The ends lost 4 bases at V and 9 bases at J; junction bases unmatched: 8. The CDR3 region has the DNA TGCGCCAGCAGCGCTATCCAGGGGGCGCAAGCTTTCTTT. Residues: CASSAIQGAQAFF. Drawing the rest from reference TRBV5-1 and TRBJ1-1, the complete variable domain is KAGVTQTPRYLIKTRGQQVTLSCSPISGHRSVSWYQQTPGQGLQFLFEYFSETQRNKGNFPGRFSGRQFSNSRSEMNVSTLELGDSALYLCASSAIQGAQAFFGQGTRLTVV.

The rearrangement links TRBV9 to TRBJ2-1, with D maybe TRBD2 (6 bases). The CDR3 sequence is 13 residues long. The V gene's germline CDR1 is SGDLS and CDR2 YYNGEE. Trimming shortened V by 3 bases and J by 13 bases, and 17 bases separated the two germline ends. CDR3 sequence reads: CASSGRGIKTQFF. CDR3 DNA: TGTGCCAGCAGCGGACGGGGGATTAAGACCCAGTTCTTC.

The rearrangement joins TRBV27 to TRBJ2-4; the match to TRBD2 covers 8 bases. The J call may be mistaken, given a closer DNA end match to TRBJ2-7. The CDR3 has 16 residues. In germline, CDR1 is MNHEY, CDR2 SMNVEV (reference sequence). For the CDR3, the DNA is TGTGCCAGCACCCAACGGGGGGGGTTCCGAGGCTCCGAGCAGTACTTC. It specifies CASTQRGGFRGSEQYF.

This rearrangement joins TRBV30 to TRBJ2-7, with D perhaps being TRBD1 or TRBD2 (6 bases each). V dropped 0 bases and J dropped 5 bases, with 8 bases sitting between them. Germline lookup yields CDR1 GTSNPN and CDR2 SVGIG (reference sequence). This CDR3 is 12 amino acids long. The CDR3 protein is CAWSVRGDEQYF. The CDR3 DNA is TGTGCCTGGAGTGTAAGGGGGGACGAGCAGTACTTC.

Only a few counts were recorded for this clonotype. The V and J genes are TRBV20-1 and TRBJ2-5; 7 bases align to TRBD2. The DNA end is a closer match to TRBJ2-7, so the J assignment may be wrong. The CDR3 is 12 residues long. Germline CDR1 is DFQATT and CDR2 is SNEGSKA (reference sequence). The CDR3 region has the DNA TGCAGTGCAAGCGGGGATTCCTACGAGCAGTACTTC. Translating it yields CSASGDSYEQYF.

This clonotype came up many times. The V call is TRBV3-1, the J call TRBJ2-7; D unresolved. This CDR3 spans 12 amino acids. CDR1 is LGHDT, CDR2 YNNKEL, per germline (reference sequence). Trimming took off 1 base at V and 7 bases at J, with 8 bases between the two ends. The CDR3 protein is CASSQGLGEQYF. CDR3 coding DNA: TGTGCCAGCAGCCAAGGTTTAGGGGAGCAGTACTTC.

The V gene is TRBV6-5, the J gene TRBJ1-5; D remains ambiguous. The V gene lost 2 bases and the J gene lost 3 bases, with 14 bases spanning the gap. The CDR3 runs 16 residues. The germline gives CDR1 MNHEY, CDR2 SVGAGI. The CDR3 DNA sequence: TGTGCCAGCAGTTACGTTAGTCAAATGCTCAATCAGCCCCAGCATTTT. Residues: CASSYVSQMLNQPQHF.

This clonotype was observed a few times. This chain connects TRBV6-5 to TRBJ2-5, with D possibly TRBD2 on 6 matching bases. The germline CDR1 and CDR2 sequences are MNHEY and SVGAGI. The ends were cut back, 6 bases at V and 5 bases at J, with 7 bases in the middle. This CDR3 is 11 amino acids long. The CDR3, as DNA: TGTGCCAGCAGGCGGGGTGAGACCCAGTACTTC. It is translated as CASRRGETQYF.

The CDR3 spells CASSGENRGGSYEQYF. CDR3 in DNA: TGTGCCAGCAGCGGAGAAAACAGGGGCGGCTCCTACGAGCAGTACTTC. The chain recombines TRBV3-1 with TRBJ2-7, with 7 bases identical to TRBD1. Germline V gene lookup returns CDR1 LGHDT and CDR2 YNNKEL (reference sequence). The CDR3 loop spans 16 amino acids. Trimming took 5 bases from V and 0 from J; bases not matched to a gene: 10.

This clonotype appeared once. This chain uses TRBV6-8 with TRBJ2-4; D may be TRBD1 or TRBD2 (5 bases each). The DNA end is a closer match to TRBJ2-7, so the J assignment may be wrong. The CDR3 is made up of 15 amino acids. Germline CDR1 reads MNHGY; CDR2 reads SAAAGT. DNA for the CDR3: TGTGCCAGCCCCCACCAAGGGACGAAATCCTACGAGCAGTACTTC. It specifies CASPHQGTKSYEQYF.

This clonotype came up once. The V call is TRBV28, the J call TRBJ1-5; D unresolved. Trimming stripped 3 bases from V and 0 bases from J, with 6 bases between. The CDR3 is 14 residues long. The germline V gene encodes CDR1 MDHEN and CDR2 SYDVKM. CDR3 nucleotide sequence: TGTGCCAGCAGTTTTGTAGTTAGCAATCAGCCCCAGCATTTT. Its protein is CASSFVVSNQPQHF.

The chain has TRBV10-3 and TRBJ2-3; D is uncertain. CDR3 size: 12 residues. The V and J ends lost 8 bases and 0 bases respectively, with 6 bases between them. CDR1 is ENHRY and CDR2 is SYGVKD in the germline V gene. The CDR3 spells CAIAGSTDTQYF. In DNA, the CDR3 is TGTGCCATCGCCGGTAGCACAGATACGCAGTATTTT.

This clonotype was counted between two and nine times. V and J are TRBV7-3 and TRBJ1-2, with TRBD1 identical over 8 bases. V lost 5 bases, J lost 7 bases, and 12 bases stayed unmatched. CDR3 size: 15 residues. Per the germline V gene, CDR1 is SGHTA and CDR2 is FQGTGA. In DNA, the CDR3 is TGTGCCAGCAGCCGACAACAGGGGGATTTGGCTGGCTACACCTTC. Its protein product is CASSRQQGDLAGYTF. The variable domain in full, completed from reference TRBV7-3 and TRBJ1-2, reads GAGVSQTPSNKVTEKGKYVELRCDPISGHTALYWYRQSLGQGPEFLIYFQGTGAADDSGLPNDRFFAVRPEGSVSTLKIQRTERGDSAVYLCASSRQQGDLAGYTFGSGTRLTVV.

The rearrangement links TRBV5-1 to TRBJ2-1; 10 bases are a match to TRBD2. The V and J ends lost 3 bases and 6 bases, in that order; junction bases with no gene match: 6. The CDR3 totals 15 residues. Germline CDR1 and CDR2: SGHRS and YFSETQ. CDR3 sequence: CASSWSGGAPNEQFF. As DNA, the CDR3 is TGCGCCAGCAGCTGGAGCGGGGGGGCACCCAATGAGCAGTTCTTC.

V usage is TRBV6-5 and J usage is TRBJ2-5; weak D call: TRBD1 (6 bases). The end of the DNA fits TRBJ2-7 better, so the J call may be wrong. Germline values: CDR1 MNHEY, CDR2 SVGAGI. The CDR3 contains 14 residues. This CDR3 reads CASSRTGPMPEQYF. CDR3 nucleotides: TGTGCCAGCAGCCGAACAGGGCCCATGCCCGAGCAGTACTTC.

This clonotype was detected many times. The chain couples TRBV20-1 to TRBJ2-5; 8 bases map to TRBD2. The CDR3 runs to 13 residues. The V segment lost 3 bases and the J segment 5 bases; nucleotides outside the gene matches: 5. Germline V gene lookup returns CDR1 DFQATT and CDR2 SNEGSKA (reference sequence). CDR3 DNA sequence: TGCAGTGCTAGCGGGGGGGCCTCGGAGACCCAGTACTTC. Amino acids: CSASGGASETQYF.

The V call is TRBV2, the J call TRBJ2-1; 8 bases match TRBD2. The tail of the sequence fits TRBJ2-7 better, so the J call may be wrong. CDR1 and CDR2 from the germline V gene are SNHLY and FYNNEI. This CDR3 has 13 amino acids. The CDR3 reads CASSSGGYNEQYF. The CDR3 DNA reads TGTGCCAGCAGTAGCGGGGGCTACAATGAGCAGTACTTC.

V usage is TRBV19 and J usage is TRBJ2-5; 15 bases align to TRBD2. The CDR3 has 19 residues. Germline CDR1 LNHDA, CDR2 SQIVND (reference sequence). The V segment lost 3 bases and the J segment 5 bases; nucleotides outside the gene matches: 13. CDR3 in DNA: TGTGCCAGTAGTATCCGAGGACTAGCGGGGGGGCCACTGGCGGAGACCCAGTACTTC. Protein sequence: CASSIRGLAGGPLAETQYF.

The V and J genes are TRBV27 and TRBJ2-2; possibly TRBD1 for D (6 bases). Trimming removed 4 bases from V and 3 bases from J, with 9 bases in between. Germline CDR1 reads MNHEY; CDR2 reads SMNVEV (reference sequence). The CDR3 spans 14 residues. CDR3 coding DNA: TGTGCCAGCAGTTCTGGGACATACACCGGGGAGCTGTTTTTT. Protein: CASSSGTYTGELFF.

CDR3 residues: CASSYRAGENQPQHF. The CDR3 region has the DNA TGTGCCAGCAGTTACAGGGCAGGGGAGAATCAGCCCCAGCATTTT. The rearrangement links TRBV27 to TRBJ1-5, with D tentatively TRBD1 (6 bases). The CDR3 loop spans 15 amino acids. Germline V gene sequence: CDR1 MNHEY, CDR2 SMNVEV (reference sequence). Between the trimmed V and J ends, which lost 4 bases and 4 bases, there was a span of 14 bases.

This chain connects TRBV20-1 to TRBJ2-2; D remains ambiguous. Germline V CDR1 and CDR2: DFQATT, SNEGSKA (reference sequence). The CDR3 contains 16 residues. V lost 0 bases and J 0 bases, leaving 11 bases between the germline ends. CDR3 amino acids: CSARDPGHANTGELFF. The CDR3 DNA reads as TGCAGTGCTAGAGATCCCGGCCATGCGAACACCGGGGAGCTGTTTTTT.

This sequence joins TRBV4-3 and TRBJ2-1, with 13 bases fitting TRBD2. Germline-derived CDR1 and CDR2 are LGHNA and YSLEER. The V segment lost 1 base and the J segment 10 bases; nucleotides outside the gene matches: 7. The CDR3 loop spans 16 amino acids. CDR3 amino acids: CASSQATSGGAREQFF. The CDR3 bases are TGCGCCAGCAGCCAAGCTACTAGCGGGGGGGCAAGAGAGCAGTTCTTC.

The chain recombines TRBV9 with TRBJ2-3, with a weak D call TRBD2 (5 bases). Germline CDR1 reads SGDLS; CDR2 reads YYNGEE. The CDR3 runs to 14 residues. V was trimmed by 2 bases and J by 5 bases, leaving 12 bases between them. The CDR3 nucleotides are TGTGCCAGCAGCGTGGAGGCGAGCGGAGATACGCAGTATTTT. Its translation is CASSVEASGDTQYF.

The chain employs TRBV3-1 and TRBJ1-1; 8 bases are a match to TRBD1. The CDR3 is 14 residues long. Germline CDR1 is LGHDT and CDR2 is YNNKEL (reference sequence). Unmatched junction bases numbered 4, after V lost 0 bases and J lost 7 bases. In DNA form, the CDR3 reads TGTGCCAGCAGCCAAGATTCAGGGGGCGTTGAAGCTTTCTTT. Its translation is CASSQDSGGVEAFF. Full variable domain (remainder filled in from reference TRBV3-1 and TRBJ1-1): DTAVSQTPKYLVTQMGNDKSIKCEQNLGHDTMYWYKQDSKKFLKIMFSYNNKELIINETVPNRFSPKSPDKAHLNLHINSLELGDSAVYFCASSQDSGGVEAFFGQGTRLTVV.

This chain uses TRBV20-1 with TRBJ1-2; D not resolved. CDR3 length: 13 residues. Germline values: CDR1 DFQATT, CDR2 SNEGSKA (reference sequence). Trimming pared 0 bases from V and 3 bases from J, leaving 8 bases between. CDR3 DNA sequence: TGCAGTGCTAGAGATACGGTAGACTATGGCTACACCTTC. Translating it yields CSARDTVDYGYTF.

This rearrangement joins TRBV7-9 to TRBJ2-7, with D perhaps TRBD1 (6 bases). The CDR3 runs 14 residues. Trimming removed 4 bases from V and 2 bases from J, with 12 bases in between. Germline V gives CDR1 SEHNR, CDR2 FQNEAQ (reference sequence). The CDR3 loop is CASSSRDKAYEQYF. CDR3 nucleotides: TGTGCCAGCAGCTCCCGGGACAAGGCCTACGAGCAGTACTTC.